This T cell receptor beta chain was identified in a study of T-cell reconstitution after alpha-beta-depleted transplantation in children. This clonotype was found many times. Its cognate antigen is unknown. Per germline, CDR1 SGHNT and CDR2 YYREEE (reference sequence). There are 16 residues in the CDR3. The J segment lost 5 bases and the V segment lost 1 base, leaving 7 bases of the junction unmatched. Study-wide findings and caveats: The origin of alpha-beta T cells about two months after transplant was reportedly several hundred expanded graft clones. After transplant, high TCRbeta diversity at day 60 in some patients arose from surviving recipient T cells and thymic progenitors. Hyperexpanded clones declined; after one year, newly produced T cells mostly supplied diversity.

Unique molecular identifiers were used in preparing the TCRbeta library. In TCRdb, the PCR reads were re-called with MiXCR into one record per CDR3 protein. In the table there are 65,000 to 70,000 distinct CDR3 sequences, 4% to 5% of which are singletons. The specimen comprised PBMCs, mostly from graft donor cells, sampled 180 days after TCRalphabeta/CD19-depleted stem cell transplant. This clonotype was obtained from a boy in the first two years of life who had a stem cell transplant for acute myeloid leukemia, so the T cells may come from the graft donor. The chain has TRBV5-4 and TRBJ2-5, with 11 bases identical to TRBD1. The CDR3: CASSLHSGTGGETQYF. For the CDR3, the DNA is TGTGCCAGCAGCTTGCACTCCGGGACAGGGGGGGAGACCCAGTACTTC.